This T cell receptor beta chain was sequenced in a study of blood T cells in healthy people across ages. Overall study findings and caveats: Relative to aged donors, long-lived donors carried more naive CD4+ cells and displayed higher diversity.

Then a second PCR, running about 6 to 12 cycles, was carried out with a sample-barcoded 5' primer and a J-beta primer mix. Via MiXCR, TCRdb re-called the 5' RACE reads, giving one row per CDR3 protein. This sample has roughly 1.5 million distinct CDR3 sequences, with approximately 42% found just once. Concerning this clonotype: No antigen is known for it.

The CDR3 is 14 amino acids. The germline V gene has CDR1 SQVTM and CDR2 ANQGSEA. Trimming left V 3 bases short and J 4 bases short, with 15 bases between. The rearrangement joins TRBV29-1 to TRBJ2-5, with D perhaps given as TRBD1 or TRBD2 (6 bases each). Sequencing was done on a sample of blood. The sequence was obtained from a woman between 18 and 30 years old in good health. CDR3 coding DNA: TGCAGCGTTGATGGGATCCGGGGGCGAGAGACCCAGTACTTC. This sequence encodes CSVDGIRGRETQYF.